The T cell receptor (beta chain) described here comes from a study of T cell responses to AZD1222 COVID-19 vaccine. Study results and limitations: Only after the peak T cell response were repertoires sampled. With two AZD1222 doses given, Spike-specific TCR breadth and depth both rose. Donors were mostly white British, more females; clonal diversity possibly underestimated.

Method: immunoSEQ multiplex PCR; TCRdb's copy keeps in-frame clones and lacks some. The sample records 75,000 to 95,000 clones, 80% to 95% being singletons. Trimming took 4 bases from V and 8 from J, leaving 18 bases between them. The CDR3 has 15 residues. CDR1 and CDR2 (germline): MDHEN, SYDVKM. This clone has more than one count but fewer than ten. Its matching antigen is unknown. The sequenced sample was peripheral blood, obtained 28 days after the second AZD1222 dose. The chain combines TRBV28 with TRBJ1-5; D possibly corresponds to TRBD1 (6 bases). This sequence was found in an adult who received the AZD1222 COVID-19 vaccine. The CDR3 DNA follows: TGTGCCAGCAGTTCGGCGGGGGGGGCTGCAGAGCCCCAGCATTTT. Its translation: CASSSAGGAAEPQHF.